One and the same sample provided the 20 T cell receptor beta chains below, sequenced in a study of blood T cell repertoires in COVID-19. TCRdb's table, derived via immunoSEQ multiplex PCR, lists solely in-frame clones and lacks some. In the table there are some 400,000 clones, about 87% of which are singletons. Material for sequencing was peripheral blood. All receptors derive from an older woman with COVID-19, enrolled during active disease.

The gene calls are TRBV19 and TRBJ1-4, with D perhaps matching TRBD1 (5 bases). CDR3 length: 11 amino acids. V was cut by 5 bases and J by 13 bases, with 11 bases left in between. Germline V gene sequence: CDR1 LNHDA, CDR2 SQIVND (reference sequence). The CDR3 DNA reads TGTGCCAGTAGTTTGAACCAGGGACTGTTTTTT. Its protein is CASSLNQGLFF.

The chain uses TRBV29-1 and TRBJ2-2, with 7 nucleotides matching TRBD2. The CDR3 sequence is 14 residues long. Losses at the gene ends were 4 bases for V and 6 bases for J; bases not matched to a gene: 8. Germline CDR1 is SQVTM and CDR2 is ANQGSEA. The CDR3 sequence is CSVVPRGVAGELFF. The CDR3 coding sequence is TGCAGCGTTGTGCCCCGGGGGGTGGCCGGGGAGCTGTTTTTT.

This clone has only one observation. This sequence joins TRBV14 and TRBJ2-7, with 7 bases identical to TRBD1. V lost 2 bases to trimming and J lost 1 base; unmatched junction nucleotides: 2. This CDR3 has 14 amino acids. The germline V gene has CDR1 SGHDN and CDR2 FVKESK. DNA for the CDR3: TGTGCCAGCAGCCAAAACAGGGGTTCCTACGAGCAGTACTTC. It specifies CASSQNRGSYEQYF. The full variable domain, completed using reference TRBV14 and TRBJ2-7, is EAGVTQFPSHSVIEKGQTVTLRCDPISGHDNLYWYRRVMGKEIKFLLHFVKESKQDESGMPNNRFLAERTGGTYSTLKVQPAELEDSGVYFCASSQNRGSYEQYFGPGTRLTVT.

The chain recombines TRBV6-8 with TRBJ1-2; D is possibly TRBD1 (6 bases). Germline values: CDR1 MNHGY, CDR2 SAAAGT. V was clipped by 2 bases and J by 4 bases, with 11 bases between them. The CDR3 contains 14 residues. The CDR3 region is CASSYGGGIYGYTF. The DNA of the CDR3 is TGTGCCAGCAGTTACGGGGGCGGCATCTATGGCTACACCTTC.

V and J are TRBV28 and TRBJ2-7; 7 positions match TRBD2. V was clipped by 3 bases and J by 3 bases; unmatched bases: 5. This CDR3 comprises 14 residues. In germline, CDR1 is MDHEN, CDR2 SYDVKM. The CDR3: CASSFSGGGYEQYF. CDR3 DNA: TGTGCCAGCAGTTTTTCCGGCGGGGGCTACGAGCAGTACTTC.

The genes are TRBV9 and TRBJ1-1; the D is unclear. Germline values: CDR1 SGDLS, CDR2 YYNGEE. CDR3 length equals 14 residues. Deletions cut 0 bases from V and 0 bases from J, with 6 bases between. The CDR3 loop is CASSVERLNTEAFF. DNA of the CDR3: TGTGCCAGCAGCGTAGAGCGGTTGAACACTGAAGCTTTCTTT.

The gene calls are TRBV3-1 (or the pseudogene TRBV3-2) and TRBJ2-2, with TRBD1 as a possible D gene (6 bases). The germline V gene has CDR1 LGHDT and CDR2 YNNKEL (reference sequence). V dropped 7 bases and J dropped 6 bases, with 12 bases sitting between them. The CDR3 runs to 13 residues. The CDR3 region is CASKDRLAGELFF. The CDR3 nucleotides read TGTGCCAGCAAAGACAGGTTAGCCGGGGAGCTGTTTTTT.

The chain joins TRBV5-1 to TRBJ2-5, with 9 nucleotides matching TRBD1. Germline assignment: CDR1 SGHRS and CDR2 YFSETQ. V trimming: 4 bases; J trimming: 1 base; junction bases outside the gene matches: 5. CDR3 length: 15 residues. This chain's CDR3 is CASSVDRGIQETQYF. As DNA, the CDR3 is TGCGCCAGCAGCGTTGACAGGGGGATCCAAGAGACCCAGTACTTC.

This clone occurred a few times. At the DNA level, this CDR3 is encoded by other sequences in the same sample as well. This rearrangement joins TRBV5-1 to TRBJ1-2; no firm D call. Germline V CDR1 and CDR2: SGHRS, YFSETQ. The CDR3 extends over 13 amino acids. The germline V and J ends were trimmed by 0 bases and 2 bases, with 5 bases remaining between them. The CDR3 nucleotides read TGCGCCAGCAGCTTGGGTTCAAACTATGGCTACACCTTC. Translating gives CASSLGSNYGYTF. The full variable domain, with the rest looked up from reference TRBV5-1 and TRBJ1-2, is KAGVTQTPRYLIKTRGQQVTLSCSPISGHRSVSWYQQTPGQGLQFLFEYFSETQRNKGNFPGRFSGRQFSNSRSEMNVSTLELGDSALYLCASSLGSNYGYTFGSGTRLTVV.

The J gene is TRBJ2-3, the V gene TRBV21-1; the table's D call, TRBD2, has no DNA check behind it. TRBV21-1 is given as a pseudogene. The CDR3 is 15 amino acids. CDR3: CASSSGPRLHDTQYF. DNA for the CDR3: TGTGCCAGCAGCAGTGGCCCTCGACTCCACGATACGCAGTATTTT.

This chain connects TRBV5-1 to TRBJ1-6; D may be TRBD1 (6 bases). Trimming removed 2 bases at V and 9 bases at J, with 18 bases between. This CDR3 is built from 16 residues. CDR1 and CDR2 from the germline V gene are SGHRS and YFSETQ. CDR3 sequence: CASSFRQAEPGSPLHF. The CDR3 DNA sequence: TGCGCCAGCAGCTTTAGACAGGCCGAACCGGGTTCACCCCTCCACTTT.

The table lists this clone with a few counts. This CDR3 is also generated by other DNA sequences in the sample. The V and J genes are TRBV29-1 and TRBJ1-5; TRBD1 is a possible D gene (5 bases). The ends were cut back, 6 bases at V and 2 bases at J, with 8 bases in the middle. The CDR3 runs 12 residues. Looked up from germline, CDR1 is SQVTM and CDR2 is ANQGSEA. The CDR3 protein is CSVGQGNQPQHF. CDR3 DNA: TGCAGCGTGGGGCAGGGCAATCAGCCCCAGCATTTT.

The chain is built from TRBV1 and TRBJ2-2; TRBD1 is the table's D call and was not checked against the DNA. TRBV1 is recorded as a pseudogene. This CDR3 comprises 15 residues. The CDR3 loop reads CTSSQVDRGPSELFF. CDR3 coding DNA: TGCACCAGCAGCCAGGTGGACAGGGGCCCGTCGGAGCTGTTTTTT.

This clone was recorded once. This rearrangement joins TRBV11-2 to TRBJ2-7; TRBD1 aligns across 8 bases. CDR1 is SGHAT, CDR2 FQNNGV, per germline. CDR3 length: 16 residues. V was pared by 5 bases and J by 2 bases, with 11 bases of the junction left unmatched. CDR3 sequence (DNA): TGTGCCAGCAGCCCCCGCCGACAGGGGAGAACCTACGAGCAGTACTTC. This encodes CASSPRRQGRTYEQYF.

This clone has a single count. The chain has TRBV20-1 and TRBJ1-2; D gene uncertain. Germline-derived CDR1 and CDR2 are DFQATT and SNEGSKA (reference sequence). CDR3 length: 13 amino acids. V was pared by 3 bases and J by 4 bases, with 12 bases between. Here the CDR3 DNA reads TGCAGTGCTAGTTTGGGCCAGGTCTATGGCTACACCTTC. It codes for CSASLGQVYGYTF.

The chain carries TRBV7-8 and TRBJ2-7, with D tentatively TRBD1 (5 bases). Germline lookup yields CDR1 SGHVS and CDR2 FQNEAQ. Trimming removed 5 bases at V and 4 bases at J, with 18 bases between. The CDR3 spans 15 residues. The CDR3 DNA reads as TGTGCCAGCAGCGGCAGGGAATCCCTACTATACGAGCAGTACTTC. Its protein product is CASSGRESLLYEQYF.

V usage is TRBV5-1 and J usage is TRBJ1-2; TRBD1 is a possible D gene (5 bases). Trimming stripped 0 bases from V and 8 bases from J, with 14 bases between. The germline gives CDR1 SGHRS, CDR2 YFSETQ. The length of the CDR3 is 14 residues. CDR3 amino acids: CASSLGMAGRGYTF. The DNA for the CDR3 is TGCGCCAGCAGCTTGGGTATGGCAGGGAGGGGCTACACCTTC.

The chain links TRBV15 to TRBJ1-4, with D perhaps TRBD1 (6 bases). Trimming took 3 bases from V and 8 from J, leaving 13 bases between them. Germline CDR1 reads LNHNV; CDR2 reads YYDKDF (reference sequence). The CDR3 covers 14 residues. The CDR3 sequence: CATSRQDTGEKLFF. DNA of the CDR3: TGTGCCACCAGCAGGCAAGATACAGGGGAAAAACTGTTTTTT.

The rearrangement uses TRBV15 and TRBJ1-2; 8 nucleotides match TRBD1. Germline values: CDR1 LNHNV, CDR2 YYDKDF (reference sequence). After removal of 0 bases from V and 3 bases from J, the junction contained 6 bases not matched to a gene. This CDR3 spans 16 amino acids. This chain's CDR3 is CATSRDPRQGYYGYTF. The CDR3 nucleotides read TGTGCCACCAGCAGAGATCCCAGACAGGGGTACTATGGCTACACCTTC.

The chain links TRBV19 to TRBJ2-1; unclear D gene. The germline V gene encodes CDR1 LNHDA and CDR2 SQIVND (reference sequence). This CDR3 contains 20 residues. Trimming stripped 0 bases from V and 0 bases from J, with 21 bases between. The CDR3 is CASSIDRGRARRSSYNEQFF. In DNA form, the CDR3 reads TGTGCCAGTAGTATAGATCGCGGCCGAGCGCGGCGGAGCTCCTACAATGAGCAGTTCTTC.